The rows below give T cell receptor beta chains drawn from one sample of a study of T-cell memory formation after mild COVID-19. TCRdb called the 5' RACE reads again in MiXCR, with one record for every CDR3 protein. This table has about 110,000 distinct CDR3 sequences, over 15% appearing once. Sequencing was carried out using PBMCs or a T cell subset sorted from them (not recorded which). The receptors derive from a man younger than 35 who had mild COVID-19 (a few samples of this study predate the infection). Cell type and time point are not known. CDR3s include the opening cysteine and the closing phenylalanine or tryptophan.

v_gene	CDR3aa
TRBV7-2	CALGAGRDSPLHF
TRBV7-2	CASSWSGTGSYEQYF
TRBV5-4	CASSLDTGDRSPLHF
TRBV6-6	CASSTQKDSLGGYTF
TRBV11-3	CASSARLGADTQYF
TRBV5-1	CASSRLPTGELFF
TRBV6-6	CASSYGGIQGKQPQHF
TRBV4-1	CASSQEPGSGGYTF
TRBV9	CASSAPRTDTQYF
TRBV20-1	CSARGQGRAEAFF
TRBV3-1	CASGYRQGNTEAFF
TRBV5-1	CASSHNGQGAGGYTF
TRBV18	CASSTSTDTQYF
TRBV18	CASSPRTGSSAYEQYF
TRBV9	CASSVRLAGYNEQFF
TRBV4-2	CASSQDAGGQGEKLFF
TRBV9	CASSVTLGGGAPYYTDTQYF
TRBV7-2	CASSPARDYYEQYF
TRBV29-1	CSVELGPTPDTQYF
TRBV5-1	CASSSGQGRTEAFF
TRBV6-2/TRBV6-3	CASTATGTILRETQYF
TRBV20-1	CSAKETGAQYF
TRBV5-1	CASSVTEPGNTIYF
TRBV7-3	CASSSDRGSGELFF
TRBV13	CASSRSTSGGRNEQFF
TRBV5-1	CASSSEGGAFF
TRBV6-2/TRBV6-3	CASSNPRGGRRSNEQFF
TRBV2	CASTGGGATDTQYF
TRBV19	CASLNIGADSNQPQHF
TRBV6-2/TRBV6-3	CASSYRGNEQYF
TRBV29-1	CSISSAGTDTQYF
TRBV12-3/TRBV12-4	CASSLSERDEQFF
TRBV7-2	CASSRTSGGIGTDTQYF
TRBV29-1	CSVERTASPTDTQYF
TRBV4-1	CASSLTIRDRGGQPQHF
TRBV6-6	CASSYWQGVEAGELFF
TRBV7-9	CASSSRGTGELFF
TRBV4-2	CASSQDQNPYGYTF
TRBV7-2	CASSPQPGGQLYGYTF
TRBV7-9	CASSIQGVTQYF
TRBV11-2	CASSLDPPRSYEQYF
TRBV5-4	CASSFGSGPEETQYF
TRBV11-2	CASIQGAGAQYF
TRBV18	CASSPRQGTQYF
TRBV7-2	CASTGTSGGHETQYF
TRBV5-1	CASSRGQGITYEQYF
TRBV7-2	CASSLAGNGAGPLHF
TRBV7-8	CASSLLAGQETQYF
TRBV12-3/TRBV12-4	CASSLRTGSYGYTF
TRBV5-1	CASSFRINEKLFF
TRBV5-5	CASSGSGGTDTQYF
TRBV6-5	CASSYRSSPKGPQHF
TRBV29-1	CSAGTSSQYF
TRBV7-8	CASSFPFRTAAYEQYF
TRBV7-6	CASSPGGGQETQYF
TRBV6-5	CASSYSTKTYEQYF
TRBV5-4	CASSGQTGWDGYTF